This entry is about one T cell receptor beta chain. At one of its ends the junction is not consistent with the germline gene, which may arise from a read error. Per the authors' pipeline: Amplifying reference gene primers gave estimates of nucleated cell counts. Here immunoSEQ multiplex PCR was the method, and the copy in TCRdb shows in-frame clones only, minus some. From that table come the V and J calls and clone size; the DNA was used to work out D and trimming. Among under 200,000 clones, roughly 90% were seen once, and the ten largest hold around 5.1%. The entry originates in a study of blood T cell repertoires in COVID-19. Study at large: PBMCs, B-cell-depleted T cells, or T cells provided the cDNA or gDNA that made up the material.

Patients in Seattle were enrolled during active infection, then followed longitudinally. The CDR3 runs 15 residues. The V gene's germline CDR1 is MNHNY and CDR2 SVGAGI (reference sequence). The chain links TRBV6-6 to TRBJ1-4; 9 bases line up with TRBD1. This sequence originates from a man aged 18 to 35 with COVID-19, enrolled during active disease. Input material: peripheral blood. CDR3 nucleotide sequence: TGTGCCAGCAGTTACTCCGACAGGGGGGCTGAAAAACTGCTTTTT. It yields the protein CASSYSDRGAEKLLF.